This T cell receptor beta chain was found in a study of CD8+ T cells in alopecia areata. Study-wide points: In scalp, tofacitinib significantly decreased clonality and expanded CD8+ clones among the top 100.

Regarding treatment: oral pan-JAK inhibitor, 5-10 mg twice daily. Notes on this clone: Its antigen is currently unknown.

Reverse transcribed after extraction, RNA yielded cDNA as the sequencing template. The protocol was immunoSEQ multiplex PCR, while the TCRdb copy is restricted to in-frame clones and leaves out a portion. This table holds hundreds of thousands of clones, over 60% found once. The CDR3 runs to 13 residues. V was cut by 0 bases and J by 3 bases, with 5 bases left in between. Germline V gene sequence: CDR1 LNHNV, CDR2 YYDKDF (reference sequence). The receptor was isolated from a human donor with alopecia areata. The sample in question was CD4+ T cells sorted from blood, obtained at approximately week 42, from a patient treated with tofacitinib. V usage is TRBV15 and J usage is TRBJ2-5; D gene uncertain. DNA for the CDR3: TGTGCCACCAGCAGAGATACGAAAGAGACCCAGTACTTC. As protein: CATSRDTKETQYF. Using reference TRBV15 and TRBJ2-5 for the parts outside the CDR3, the full variable domain is DAMVIQNPRYQVTQFGKPVTLSCSQTLNHNVMYWYQQKSSQAPKLLFHYYDKDFNNEADTPDNFQSRRPNTSFCFLDIRSPGLGDTAMYLCATSRDTKETQYFGPGTRLLVL.